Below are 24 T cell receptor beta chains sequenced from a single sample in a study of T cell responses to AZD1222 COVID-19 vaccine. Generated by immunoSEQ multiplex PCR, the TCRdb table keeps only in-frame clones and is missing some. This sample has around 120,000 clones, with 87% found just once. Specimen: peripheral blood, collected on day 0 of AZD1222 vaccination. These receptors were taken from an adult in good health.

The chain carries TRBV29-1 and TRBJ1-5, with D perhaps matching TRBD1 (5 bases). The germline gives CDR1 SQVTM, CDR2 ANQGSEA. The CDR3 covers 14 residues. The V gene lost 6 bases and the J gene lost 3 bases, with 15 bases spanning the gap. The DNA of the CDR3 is TGCAGCGTGAGGGACGGACGTGACAATCAGCCCCAGCATTTT. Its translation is CSVRDGRDNQPQHF.

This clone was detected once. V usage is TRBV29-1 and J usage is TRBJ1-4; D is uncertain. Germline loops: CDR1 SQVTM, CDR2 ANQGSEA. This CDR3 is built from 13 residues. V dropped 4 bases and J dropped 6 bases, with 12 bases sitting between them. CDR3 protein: CSVVDPGHEKLFF. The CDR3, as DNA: TGCAGCGTTGTTGACCCCGGCCATGAAAAACTGTTTTTT.

CDR3 in amino acids: CASSYADTQYF. The CDR3, as DNA: TGTGCCAGCAGTTACGCAGATACGCAGTATTTT. The V call is TRBV12-3 or TRBV12-4, the J call TRBJ2-3; D unclear. Trimming shortened V by 4 bases and J by 4 bases, and 3 bases separated the two germline ends. The CDR3 totals 11 residues.

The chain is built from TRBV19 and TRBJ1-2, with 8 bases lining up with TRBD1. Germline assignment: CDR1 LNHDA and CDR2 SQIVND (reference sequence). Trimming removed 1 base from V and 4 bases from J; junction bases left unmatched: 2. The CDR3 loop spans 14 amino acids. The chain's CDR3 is CASSIGGQVYGYTF. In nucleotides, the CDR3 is TGTGCCAGTAGTATAGGGGGACAGGTCTATGGCTACACCTTC.

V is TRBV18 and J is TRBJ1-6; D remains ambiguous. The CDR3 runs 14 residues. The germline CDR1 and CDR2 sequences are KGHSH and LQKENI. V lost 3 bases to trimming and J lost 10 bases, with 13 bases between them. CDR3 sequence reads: CASSPGEGSSPLHF. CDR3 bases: TGTGCCAGCTCACCTGGGGAGGGCAGCTCACCCCTCCACTTT.

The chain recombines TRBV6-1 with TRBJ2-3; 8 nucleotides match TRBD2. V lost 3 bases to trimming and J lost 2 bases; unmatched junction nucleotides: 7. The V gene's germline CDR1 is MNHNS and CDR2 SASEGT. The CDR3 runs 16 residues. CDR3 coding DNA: TGTGCCAGCAGTGAGGGAGCGGGAGCTGCCACAGATACGCAGTATTTT. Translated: CASSEGAGAATDTQYF.

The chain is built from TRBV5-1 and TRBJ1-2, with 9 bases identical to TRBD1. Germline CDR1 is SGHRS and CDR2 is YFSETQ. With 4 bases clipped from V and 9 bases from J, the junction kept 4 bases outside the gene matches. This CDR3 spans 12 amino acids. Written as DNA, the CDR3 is TGCGCCAGCAGCCTGGGACAGGGCAGCTACACCTTC. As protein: CASSLGQGSYTF.

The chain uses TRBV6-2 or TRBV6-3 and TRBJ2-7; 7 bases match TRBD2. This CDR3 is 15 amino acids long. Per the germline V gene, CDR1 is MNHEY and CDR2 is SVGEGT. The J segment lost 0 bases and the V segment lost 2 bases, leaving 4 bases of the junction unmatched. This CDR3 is CASSYLGGSSYEQYF. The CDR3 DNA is TGTGCCAGCAGTTACCTGGGCGGGAGCTCCTACGAGCAGTACTTC.

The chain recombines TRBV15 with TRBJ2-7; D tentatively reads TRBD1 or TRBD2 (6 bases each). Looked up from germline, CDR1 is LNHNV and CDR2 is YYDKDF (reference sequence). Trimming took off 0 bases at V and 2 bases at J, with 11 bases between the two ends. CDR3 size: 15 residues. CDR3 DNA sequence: TGTGCCACCAGCAGAGATTCTGGGGGGCCCTACGAGCAGTACTTC. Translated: CATSRDSGGPYEQYF.

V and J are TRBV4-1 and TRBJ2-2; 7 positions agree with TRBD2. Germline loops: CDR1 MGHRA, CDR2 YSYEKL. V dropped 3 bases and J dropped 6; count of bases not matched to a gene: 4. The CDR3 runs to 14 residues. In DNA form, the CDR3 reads TGCGCCAGCAGCCACCCCCGGGGGGCCGGGGAGCTGTTTTTT. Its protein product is CASSHPRGAGELFF.

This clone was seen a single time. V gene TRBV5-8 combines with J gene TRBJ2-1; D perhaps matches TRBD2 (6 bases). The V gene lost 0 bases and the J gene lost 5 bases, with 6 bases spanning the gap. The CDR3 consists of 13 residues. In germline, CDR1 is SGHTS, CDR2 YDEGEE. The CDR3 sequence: CASSLGRDNEQFF. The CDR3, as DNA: TGTGCCAGCAGCTTGGGGAGGGACAATGAGCAGTTCTTC.

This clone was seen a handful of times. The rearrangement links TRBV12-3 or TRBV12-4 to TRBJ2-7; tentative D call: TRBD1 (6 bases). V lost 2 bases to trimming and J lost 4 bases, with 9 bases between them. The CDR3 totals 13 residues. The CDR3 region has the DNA TGTGCCAGCAGTTTATGGGGGCGGTACGAGCAGTACTTC. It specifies CASSLWGRYEQYF.

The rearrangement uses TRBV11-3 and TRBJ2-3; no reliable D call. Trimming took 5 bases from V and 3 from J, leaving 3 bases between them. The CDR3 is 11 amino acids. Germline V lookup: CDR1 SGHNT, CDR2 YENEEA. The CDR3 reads CASSITDTQYF. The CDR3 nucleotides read TGTGCCAGCAGCATTACAGATACGCAGTATTTT.

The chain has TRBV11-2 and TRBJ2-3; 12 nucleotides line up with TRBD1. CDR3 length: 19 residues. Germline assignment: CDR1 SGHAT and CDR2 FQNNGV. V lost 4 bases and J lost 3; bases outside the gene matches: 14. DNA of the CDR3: TGTGCCAGCAGCTCGGAGAAGGGGACAGGGGGCTCGACGACAGATACGCAGTATTTT. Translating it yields CASSSEKGTGGSTTDTQYF.

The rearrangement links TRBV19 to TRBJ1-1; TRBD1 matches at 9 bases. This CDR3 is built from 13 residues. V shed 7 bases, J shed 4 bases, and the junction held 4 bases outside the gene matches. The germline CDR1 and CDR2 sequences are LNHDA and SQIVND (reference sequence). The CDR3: CASTLTGGTEAFF. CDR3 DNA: TGTGCCAGTACCTTGACAGGGGGCACTGAAGCTTTCTTT.

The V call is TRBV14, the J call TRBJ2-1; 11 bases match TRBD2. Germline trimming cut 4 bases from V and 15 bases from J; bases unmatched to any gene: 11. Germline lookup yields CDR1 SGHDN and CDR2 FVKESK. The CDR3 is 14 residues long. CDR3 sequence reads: CASSRGLADPIGFF. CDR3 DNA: TGTGCCAGCAGCCGGGGACTAGCGGACCCGATCGGGTTCTTC.

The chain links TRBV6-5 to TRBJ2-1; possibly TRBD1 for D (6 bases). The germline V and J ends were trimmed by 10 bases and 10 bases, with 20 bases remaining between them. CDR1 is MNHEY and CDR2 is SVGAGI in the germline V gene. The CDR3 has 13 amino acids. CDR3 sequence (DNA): TGTGCCACTGAATTACAGGGTTCGGGGGAGCAGTTCTTC. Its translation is CATELQGSGEQFF.

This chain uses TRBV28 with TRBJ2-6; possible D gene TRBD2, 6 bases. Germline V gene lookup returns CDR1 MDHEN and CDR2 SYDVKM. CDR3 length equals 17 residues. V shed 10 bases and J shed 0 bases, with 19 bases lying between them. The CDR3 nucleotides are TGTGCCAACCCCAACGGGGGACCGCGCTCTGGGGCCAACGTCCTGACTTTC. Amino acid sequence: CANPNGGPRSGANVLTF.

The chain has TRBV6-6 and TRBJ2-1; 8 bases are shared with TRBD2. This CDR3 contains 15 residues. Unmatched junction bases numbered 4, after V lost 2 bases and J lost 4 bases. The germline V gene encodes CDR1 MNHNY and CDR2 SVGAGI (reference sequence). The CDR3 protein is CASSYSGTSYNEQFF. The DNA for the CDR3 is TGTGCCAGCAGTTACAGCGGGACTAGTTACAATGAGCAGTTCTTC.

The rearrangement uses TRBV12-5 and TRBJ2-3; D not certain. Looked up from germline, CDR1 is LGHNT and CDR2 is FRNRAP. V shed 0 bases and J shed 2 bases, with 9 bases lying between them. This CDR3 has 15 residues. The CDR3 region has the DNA TGTGCTAGTGGTTTGGTAGGATCTCACACAGATACGCAGTATTTT. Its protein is CASGLVGSHTDTQYF.

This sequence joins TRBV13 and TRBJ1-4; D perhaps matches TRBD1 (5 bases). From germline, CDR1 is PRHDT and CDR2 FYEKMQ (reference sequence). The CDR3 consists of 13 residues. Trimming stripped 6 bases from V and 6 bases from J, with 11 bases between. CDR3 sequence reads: CASSQGGDEKLFF. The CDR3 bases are TGTGCCAGCAGTCAGGGTGGCGATGAAAAACTGTTTTTT. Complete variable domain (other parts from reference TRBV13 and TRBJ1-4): AAGVIQSPRHLIKEKRETATLKCYPIPRHDTVYWYQQGPGQDPQFLISFYEKMQSDKGSIPDRFSAQQFSDYHSELNMSSLELGDSALYFCASSQGGDEKLFFGSGTQLSVL.

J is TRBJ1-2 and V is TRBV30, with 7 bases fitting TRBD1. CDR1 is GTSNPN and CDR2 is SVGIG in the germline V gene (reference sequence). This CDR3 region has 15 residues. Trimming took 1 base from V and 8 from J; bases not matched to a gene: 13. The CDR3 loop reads CAWSAGTARTGGYTF. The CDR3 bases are TGTGCCTGGAGTGCCGGGACAGCCCGAACCGGGGGCTACACCTTC. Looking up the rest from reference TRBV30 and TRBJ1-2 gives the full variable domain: SQTIHQWPATLVQPVGSPLSLECTVEGTSNPNLYWYRQAAGRGLQLLFYSVGIGQISSEVPQNLSASRPQDRQFILSSKKLLLSDSGFYLCAWSAGTARTGGYTFGSGTRLTVV.

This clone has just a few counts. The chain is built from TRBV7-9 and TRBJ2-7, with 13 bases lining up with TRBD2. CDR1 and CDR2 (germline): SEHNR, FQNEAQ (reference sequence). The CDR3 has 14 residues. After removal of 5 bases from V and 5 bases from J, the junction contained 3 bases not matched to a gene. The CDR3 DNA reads TGTGCCAGCAGCGGACTAGCGGGAGTCCACGAGCAGTACTTC. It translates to CASSGLAGVHEQYF.

CDR3 bases: TGTGCCAGTAGTGGTGACAGTGGGTATGGCTACACCTTC. Its protein product is CASSGDSGYGYTF. The genes are TRBV19 and TRBJ1-2, with D possibly TRBD1 on 5 matching bases. Germline V lookup: CDR1 LNHDA, CDR2 SQIVND (reference sequence). This CDR3 region has 13 residues. V was clipped by 5 bases and J by 5 bases, with 12 bases between them.